This TCR beta chain emerged from a study of CD8 T cells in ankylosing spondylitis. V was pared by 2 bases and J by 7 bases, with 12 bases between. This CDR3 has 14 residues. In this sample, this clonotype turned up many times. Each CDR3 protein is one row after TCRdb ran MiXCR on the 5' RACE reads. The sample includes 300,000 to 400,000 distinct CDR3 sequences, roughly 10% of them seen just once. The clonotype was recovered from a female donor with ankylosing spondylitis or in good health (not recorded which). The chain recombines TRBV12-3 or TRBV12-4 with TRBJ1-5; D gene uncertain. Sequencing used blood, either unsorted or a sorted T cell fraction (not recorded which). CDR3 DNA: TGTGCCAGCAGTTTATCCCTAACCCCCCAGCCCCAGCATTTT. It is translated as CASSLSLTPQPQHF.